This T cell receptor beta chain is from a study of blood T cell repertoires in COVID-19. The CDR3 has 14 residues. Trimming stripped 1 base from V and 0 bases from J, with 6 bases between. CDR1 and CDR2 from the germline V gene are SGHRS and YFSETQ. Produced via immunoSEQ multiplex PCR; TCRdb's table is partial and in-frame only. This sample has hundreds of thousands of clones, with over 80% found just once. The material sequenced was peripheral blood. This chain connects TRBV5-1 to TRBJ2-3; D gene unclear. This clonotype was sampled from a man aged 40-49 years with acute or convalescent COVID-19. Here the CDR3 DNA reads TGCGCCAGCAGCTTGACCAGGAGCACAGATACGCAGTATTTT. Its protein product is CASSLTRSTDTQYF. Together with reference TRBV5-1 and TRBJ2-3, the CDR3 gives the full variable domain: KAGVTQTPRYLIKTRGQQVTLSCSPISGHRSVSWYQQTPGQGLQFLFEYFSETQRNKGNFPGRFSGRQFSNSRSEMNVSTLELGDSALYLCASSLTRSTDTQYFGPGTRLTVL.